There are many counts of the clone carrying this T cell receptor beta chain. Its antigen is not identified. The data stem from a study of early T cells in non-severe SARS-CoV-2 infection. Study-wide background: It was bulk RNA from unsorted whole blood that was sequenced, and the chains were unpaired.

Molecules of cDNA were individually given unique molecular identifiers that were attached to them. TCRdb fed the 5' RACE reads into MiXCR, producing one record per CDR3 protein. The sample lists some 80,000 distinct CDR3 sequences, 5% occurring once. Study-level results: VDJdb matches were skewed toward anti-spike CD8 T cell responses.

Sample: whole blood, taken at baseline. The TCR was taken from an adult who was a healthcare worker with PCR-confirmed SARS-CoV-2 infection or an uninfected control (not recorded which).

Written as DNA, the CDR3 is TGTGCCAGCAGCCCCCCGGGGGCAGGTGATGAGCAGTTCTTC. Translation gives CASSPPGAGDEQFF. The V call is TRBV7-7, the J call TRBJ2-1; D is possibly TRBD1 or TRBD2 (6 bases each). With 5 bases removed from V and 8 bases from J, the gap between germline ends came to 16 bases. Germline V gene data show CDR1 as SSHAT and CDR2 as FNYEAQ (reference sequence). This CDR3 contains 14 residues. Filled out from reference TRBV7-7 and TRBJ2-1, the complete variable domain reads GAGVSQSPRYKVTKRGQDVTLRCDPISSHATLYWYQQALGQGPEFLTYFNYEAQPDKSGLPSDRFSAERPEGSISTLTIQRTEQRDSAMYRCASSPPGAGDEQFFGPGTRLTVL.